This TCR beta chain was profiled in a study of CD8 T cells in Susac syndrome. Study-wide results and caveats: As the study acknowledged, the number of individuals in its TCR sequencing and HLA analysis was relatively small.

Reverse transcription used about 0.45 to 1 ug RNA and random hexamers. A multiplex approach, immunoSEQ multiplex PCR, amplified TCR beta CDR3 across 54 Vbeta and 13 Jbeta. One entry per CDR3 protein, called by TCRdb with MiXCR from the immunoSEQ multiplex PCR reads. The sample lists approximately 140,000 distinct CDR3 sequences, around 75% occurring once. High-throughput TCR beta sequencing covered peripheral CD8+ and CD4+ T cells. Isolation of CD8+ and CD4+ T cells was performed negatively, whereas enrichment of TEMRA cells was done by FACS. Trimming removed 4 bases from V and 1 base from J; junction bases left unmatched: 5. This CDR3 comprises 15 residues. For this clonotype: The antigen is not known.

The specimen was CD8+ T cells from PBMCs. J is TRBJ2-3 and V is TRBV12-3 or TRBV12-4; 7 nucleotides agree with TRBD2. This receptor was taken from a human donor with multiple sclerosis. CDR3 in amino acids: CASSSLAPGTDTQYF. The CDR3 bases are TGTGCCAGCAGTTCACTAGCGCCTGGCACAGATACGCAGTATTTT.